This T cell receptor (beta chain) was recorded in a study of regulatory T cells in long-lasting Graves disease. The time point: newly diagnosed GD, antithyroid drugs for less than 3 months. With RNA extracted from PBMCs as input, the TCR library was made. Germline V gives CDR1 GTSNPN, CDR2 SVGIG (reference sequence). This CDR3 spans 16 amino acids. Trimming removed 0 bases from V and 6 bases from J; junction bases left unmatched: 5. Researchers made TCR beta libraries by using iRepertoire HTBI primers and running Arm-PCR on CDR3 regions. TCRdb reanalysed the multiplex PCR reads using MiXCR and keeps one entry per CDR3 protein. The sample holds 500,000 or so distinct CDR3 sequences, 15% to 20% seen once. This clonotype was counted only a few times. These data also featured in a second study, about T cells in Graves' hyperthyroidism and ophthalmopathy.

The sequence came from a woman aged 40 to 65 with Graves disease. This chain joins TRBV30 and TRBJ2-1; TRBD2 aligns across 13 bases. The specimen was peripheral blood mononuclear cells (PBMCs), collected at new diagnosis, from a patient treated with antithyroid drugs. CDR3 DNA: TGTGCCTGGAGTGTACCACGGACTAGCGGGAGCAATGAGCAGTTCTTC. Translated: CAWSVPRTSGSNEQFF.